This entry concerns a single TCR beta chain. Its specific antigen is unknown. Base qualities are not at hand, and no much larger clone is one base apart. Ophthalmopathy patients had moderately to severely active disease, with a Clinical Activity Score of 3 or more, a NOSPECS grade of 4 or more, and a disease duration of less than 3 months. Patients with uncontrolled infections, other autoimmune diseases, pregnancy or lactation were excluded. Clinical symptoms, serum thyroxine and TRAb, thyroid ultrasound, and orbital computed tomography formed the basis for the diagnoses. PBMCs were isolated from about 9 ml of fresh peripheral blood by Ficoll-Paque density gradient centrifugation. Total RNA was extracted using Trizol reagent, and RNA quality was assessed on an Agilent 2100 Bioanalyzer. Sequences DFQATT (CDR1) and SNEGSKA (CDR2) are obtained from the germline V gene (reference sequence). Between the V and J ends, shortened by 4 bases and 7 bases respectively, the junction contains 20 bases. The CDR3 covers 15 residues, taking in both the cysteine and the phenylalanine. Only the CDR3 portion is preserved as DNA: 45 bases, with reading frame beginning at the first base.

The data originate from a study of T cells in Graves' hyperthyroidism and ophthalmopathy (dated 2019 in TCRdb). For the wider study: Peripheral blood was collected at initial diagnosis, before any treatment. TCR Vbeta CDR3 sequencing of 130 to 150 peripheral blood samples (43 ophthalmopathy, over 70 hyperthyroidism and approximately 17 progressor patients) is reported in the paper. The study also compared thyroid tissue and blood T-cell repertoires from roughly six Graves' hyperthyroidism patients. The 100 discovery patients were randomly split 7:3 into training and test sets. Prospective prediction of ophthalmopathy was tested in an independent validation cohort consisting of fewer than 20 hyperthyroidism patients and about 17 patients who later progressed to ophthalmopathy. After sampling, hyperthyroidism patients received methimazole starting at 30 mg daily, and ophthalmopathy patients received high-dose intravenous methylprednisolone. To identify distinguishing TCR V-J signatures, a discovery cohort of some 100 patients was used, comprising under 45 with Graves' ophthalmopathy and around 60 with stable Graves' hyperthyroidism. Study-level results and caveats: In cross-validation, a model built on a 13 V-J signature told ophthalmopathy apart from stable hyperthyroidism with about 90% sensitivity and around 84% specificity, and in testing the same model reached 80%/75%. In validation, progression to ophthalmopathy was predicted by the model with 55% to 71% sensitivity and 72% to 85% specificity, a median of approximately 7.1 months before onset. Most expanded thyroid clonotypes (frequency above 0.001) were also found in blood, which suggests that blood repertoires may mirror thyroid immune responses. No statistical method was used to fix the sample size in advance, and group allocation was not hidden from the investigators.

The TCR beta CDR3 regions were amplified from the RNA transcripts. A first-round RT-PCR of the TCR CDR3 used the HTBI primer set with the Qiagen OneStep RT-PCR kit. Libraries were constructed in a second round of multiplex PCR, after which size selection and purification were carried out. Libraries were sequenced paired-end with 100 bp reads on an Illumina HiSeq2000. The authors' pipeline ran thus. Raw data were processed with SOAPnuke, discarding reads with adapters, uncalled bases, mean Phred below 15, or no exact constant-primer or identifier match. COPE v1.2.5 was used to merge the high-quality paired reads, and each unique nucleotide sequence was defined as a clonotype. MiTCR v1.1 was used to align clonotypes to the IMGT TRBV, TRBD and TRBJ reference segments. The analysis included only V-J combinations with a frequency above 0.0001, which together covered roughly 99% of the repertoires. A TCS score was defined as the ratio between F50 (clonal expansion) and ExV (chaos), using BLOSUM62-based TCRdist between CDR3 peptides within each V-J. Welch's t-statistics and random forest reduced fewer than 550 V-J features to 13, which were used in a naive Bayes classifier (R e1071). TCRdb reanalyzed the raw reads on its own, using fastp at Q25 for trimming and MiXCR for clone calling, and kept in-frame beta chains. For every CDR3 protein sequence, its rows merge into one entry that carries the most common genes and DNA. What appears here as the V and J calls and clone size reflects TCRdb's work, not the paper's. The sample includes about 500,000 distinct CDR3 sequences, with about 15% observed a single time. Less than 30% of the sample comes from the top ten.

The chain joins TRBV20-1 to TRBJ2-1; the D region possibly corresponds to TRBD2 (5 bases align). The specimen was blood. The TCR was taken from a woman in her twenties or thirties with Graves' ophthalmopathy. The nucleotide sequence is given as TGCAGTGCTAATAGGTGGGCGGACTCTTTTAATGAGCAGTTCTTC. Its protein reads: CSANRWADSFNEQFF.